Below are 30 T cell receptor beta chains sequenced from a single sample in a study of cytomegalovirus exposure and HLA in healthy donors. The repertoire was sequenced with immunoSEQ multiplex PCR; TCRdb's copy has only in-frame clones and lacks some. The data contain under 350,000 clones, approximately 86% of them singletons. Source material: PBMCs. Every receptor here comes from a woman aged 18-29 years in good health and CMV-seronegative.

This chain uses TRBV4-1 with TRBJ2-3; TRBD2 agrees at 12 bases. The germline V gene has CDR1 MGHRA and CDR2 YSYEKL. The CDR3 is 17 amino acids. The ends lost 1 base at V and 6 bases at J; junction bases unmatched: 8. CDR3 in amino acids: CASSQVGRTSGADTQYF. DNA for the CDR3: TGCGCCAGCAGCCAAGTTGGCCGGACTAGCGGGGCCGATACGCAGTATTTT.

The V and J genes are TRBV19 and TRBJ2-5; a weak D match, TRBD2 (5 bases). The CDR3 runs 14 residues. Trimming cost V 7 bases and J 2 bases, with 14 bases left between them. The V gene's germline CDR1 is LNHDA and CDR2 SQIVND (reference sequence). The CDR3: CASTIPGSQETQYF. The CDR3 DNA reads TGTGCCAGTACCATACCGGGGTCTCAAGAGACCCAGTACTTC.

CDR3 bases: TGTGCCAGCAGCTTCAGCGGGAGGGGCGCGGATACGCAGTATTTT. This codes for CASSFSGRGADTQYF. V is TRBV13 and J is TRBJ2-3, with 10 positions matching TRBD2. Germline assignment: CDR1 PRHDT and CDR2 FYEKMQ (reference sequence). The length of the CDR3 is 15 residues. J gave up 6 bases and V 3 bases, and 6 bases lay outside the gene matches.

V usage is TRBV11-2 and J usage is TRBJ2-7; D is ambiguous. The germline V and J ends were trimmed by 1 base and 3 bases, with 7 bases remaining between them. Germline V CDR1 and CDR2: SGHAT, FQNNGV. This CDR3 comprises 13 residues. CDR3 nucleotides: TGTGCCAGCAGCTTAGTTAGTGGCTACGAGCAGTACTTC. Its protein product is CASSLVSGYEQYF.

The chain joins TRBV5-1 to TRBJ2-7; 7 bases align to TRBD2. Germline V lookup: CDR1 SGHRS, CDR2 YFSETQ. V lost 3 bases to trimming and J lost 1 base; unmatched junction nucleotides: 10. There are 16 residues in the CDR3. The CDR3 nucleotides read TGCGCCAGCAGCTGGGGAGGGAACACCCCTTCCTACGAGCAGTACTTC. The encoded protein is CASSWGGNTPSYEQYF.

This chain joins TRBV7-9 and TRBJ2-6; no clear D gene. This CDR3 is built from 15 residues. Germline CDR1 is SEHNR and CDR2 is FQNEAQ (reference sequence). Trimming took off 5 bases at V and 0 bases at J, with 8 bases between the two ends. As DNA, the CDR3 is TGTGCCAGCAGCCCAGGTAGCTCTGGGGCCAACGTCCTGACTTTC. This codes for CASSPGSSGANVLTF.

This chain uses TRBV7-3 with TRBJ2-2, with 7 bases that match TRBD2. The V gene end was trimmed by 5 bases and the J gene end by 1 base; junction bases not matched to a gene: 4. In germline, CDR1 is SGHTA, CDR2 FQGTGA. The CDR3 is made up of 15 amino acids. The CDR3: CASSPLAENTGELFF. CDR3 nucleotides: TGTGCCAGCAGCCCGCTAGCGGAGAACACCGGGGAGCTGTTTTTT.

The gene calls are TRBV7-8 and TRBJ2-1; 12 bases fit TRBD2. Losses at the gene ends were 7 bases for V and 8 bases for J; bases not matched to a gene: 9. Germline lookup yields CDR1 SGHVS and CDR2 FQNEAQ. This CDR3 region has 15 residues. Here the CDR3 DNA reads TGTGCCAGCACCCGATCTAGCGGGGGGGCCGATGAGCAGTTCTTC. This translates into CASTRSSGGADEQFF.

The V and J genes are TRBV5-1 and TRBJ1-1; D is undetermined. V shed 4 bases and J shed 1 base, with 17 bases lying between them. This CDR3 contains 16 residues. CDR1 is SGHRS and CDR2 is YFSETQ in the germline V gene. CDR3 protein: CASSPTQARANTEAFF. CDR3 DNA: TGCGCCAGCAGCCCGACCCAGGCGAGAGCGAACACTGAAGCTTTCTTT. Drawing the rest from reference TRBV5-1 and TRBJ1-1, the complete variable domain is KAGVTQTPRYLIKTRGQQVTLSCSPISGHRSVSWYQQTPGQGLQFLFEYFSETQRNKGNFPGRFSGRQFSNSRSEMNVSTLELGDSALYLCASSPTQARANTEAFFGQGTRLTVV.

CDR3 in amino acids: CASSYSYREHNEQFF. CDR3 coding DNA: TGTGCCAGCAGTTACTCTTATCGGGAGCACAATGAGCAGTTCTTC. The J gene is TRBJ2-1, the V gene TRBV6-5; D might be TRBD2 (6 bases). Between the trimmed V and J ends, which lost 0 bases and 5 bases, there was a span of 11 bases. Germline values: CDR1 MNHEY, CDR2 SVGAGI. The CDR3 totals 15 residues.

CDR3 loop: CATTPGTNYGYTF. CDR3 DNA sequence: TGCGCCACCACCCCAGGGACTAACTATGGCTACACCTTC. The rearrangement uses TRBV5-1 and TRBJ1-2, with D tentatively TRBD1 (5 bases). Between the trimmed V and J ends, which lost 9 bases and 0 bases, there was a span of 12 bases. The CDR3 contains 13 residues. Germline-derived CDR1 and CDR2 are SGHRS and YFSETQ.

This clone was observed once. The chain employs TRBV19 and TRBJ1-5; 8 bases agree with TRBD1. V trimming: 7 bases; J trimming: 2 bases; junction bases outside the gene matches: 10. Germline-derived CDR1 and CDR2 are LNHDA and SQIVND (reference sequence). The CDR3 is 16 residues long. CDR3 nucleotide sequence: TGTGCCAGTAACAAAGAGACAGGGGCAGGCAATCAGCCCCAGCATTTT. It encodes CASNKETGAGNQPQHF.

The V and J genes are TRBV27 and TRBJ2-7; a possible D gene is TRBD2 (6 bases). Germline CDR1 MNHEY, CDR2 SMNVEV (reference sequence). V was shortened by 8 bases and J by 5 bases, with 16 bases between the two germline ends. The CDR3 length is 13 residues. The CDR3 loop reads CASGRRGNHEQYF. The CDR3, as DNA: TGTGCCAGCGGAAGGAGGGGTAACCACGAGCAGTACTTC.

This chain links TRBV27 with TRBJ2-7; D is perhaps TRBD2 (5 bases). This CDR3 comprises 14 residues. V was cut by 5 bases and J by 1 base, with 12 bases left in between. In germline, CDR1 is MNHEY, CDR2 SMNVEV (reference sequence). As DNA, the CDR3 is TGTGCCAGCAGTCCCCTAGCCCTTTCCTACGAGCAGTACTTC. This translates into CASSPLALSYEQYF.

The rearrangement uses TRBV18 and TRBJ2-7, with TRBD1 matching over 9 bases. The V segment lost 3 bases and the J segment 2 bases; nucleotides outside the gene matches: 8. CDR1 and CDR2 (germline): KGHSH, LQKENI. The CDR3 covers 16 residues. The CDR3 coding sequence is TGTGCCAGCTCACCCGGGACAGGGCAAAGGACCTACGAGCAGTACTTC. Translating it yields CASSPGTGQRTYEQYF. Combining the CDR3 with reference TRBV18 and TRBJ2-7 gives the whole variable domain NAGVMQNPRHLVRRRGQEARLRCSPMKGHSHVYWYRQLPEEGLKFMVYLQKENIIDESGMPKERFSAEFPKEGPSILRIQQVVRGDSAAYFCASSPGTGQRTYEQYFGPGTRLTVT.

V is TRBV5-6 and J is TRBJ1-5, with D hard to call. The CDR3 sequence is 16 residues long. CDR1 and CDR2 from the germline V gene are SGHDT and YYEEEE. V was cut by 0 bases and J by 3 bases, with 13 bases left in between. CDR3 region: CASSLAGQIHNQPQHF. As DNA, the CDR3 is TGTGCCAGCAGCTTGGCAGGTCAGATCCACAATCAGCCCCAGCATTTT.

V usage is TRBV9 and J usage is TRBJ2-1; possible D gene TRBD2, 5 bases. V lost 0 bases, J lost 4 bases, and 8 bases lay in between. Germline loops: CDR1 SGDLS, CDR2 YYNGEE. This CDR3 contains 14 residues. CDR3 region: CASSVDGEYNEQFF. The CDR3 DNA follows: TGTGCCAGCAGCGTAGATGGGGAGTACAATGAGCAGTTCTTC.

In this sample, this clone turned up a few times. The chain uses TRBV29-1 and TRBJ1-2; no reliable D call. The CDR3 loop spans 15 amino acids. Trimming removed 1 base from V and 0 bases from J, with 12 bases in between. CDR1 SQVTM and CDR2 ANQGSEA come from the germline V gene. This CDR3 is CSVEGDERTNYGYTF. The CDR3 DNA reads TGCAGCGTTGAAGGAGATGAGAGAACTAACTATGGCTACACCTTC.

The rearrangement uses TRBV2 and TRBJ1-5; TRBD1 agrees at 7 bases. Trimming took 4 bases from V and 4 from J; bases not matched to a gene: 7. CDR1 and CDR2 (germline): SNHLY, FYNNEI. The CDR3 runs to 15 residues. CDR3 residues: CASSVQGGGNQPQHF. CDR3 DNA sequence: TGTGCCAGCAGTGTTCAAGGGGGCGGGAATCAGCCCCAGCATTTT.

J is TRBJ2-3 and V is TRBV18; 7 bases are shared with TRBD1. The V segment lost 4 bases and the J segment 1 base; nucleotides outside the gene matches: 8. CDR3 length: 16 amino acids. Germline V gene sequence: CDR1 KGHSH, CDR2 LQKENI. The CDR3 sequence: CASSRTGPRGTDTQYF. CDR3 DNA: TGTGCCAGCTCACGGACAGGCCCGAGGGGCACAGATACGCAGTATTTT.

A note on this clone: At the DNA level, this CDR3 is encoded by other sequences in the same sample as well. The chain couples TRBV5-1 to TRBJ2-1; 14 positions agree with TRBD2. Germline V CDR1 and CDR2: SGHRS, YFSETQ. The CDR3 consists of 17 residues. With V trimmed by 4 bases and J by 0 bases, 3 bases remained unmatched. The CDR3: CASSGGTSGSSYNEQFF. The CDR3 DNA sequence: TGCGCCAGCAGCGGGGGGACTAGCGGGAGCTCCTACAATGAGCAGTTCTTC.

This clone appeared once. This chain uses TRBV19 with TRBJ1-1; tentative D call: TRBD1 (6 bases). This CDR3 spans 14 amino acids. Germline lookup yields CDR1 LNHDA and CDR2 SQIVND (reference sequence). The ends were cut back, 5 bases at V and 4 bases at J, with 14 bases in the middle. CDR3 amino acids: CASSSQGGGTEAFF. CDR3 sequence (DNA): TGTGCCAGTAGTTCACAGGGCGGGGGCACTGAAGCTTTCTTT.

The CDR3 region is CASSLAVGDQPQHF. For the CDR3, the DNA is TGTGCCAGCAGTTTAGCGGTCGGGGATCAGCCCCAGCATTTT. This chain joins TRBV28 and TRBJ1-5; no clear D gene. The CDR3 length is 14 residues. CDR1 is MDHEN and CDR2 is SYDVKM in the germline V gene. Trimming stripped 2 bases from V and 5 bases from J, with 10 bases between.

This chain joins TRBV19 and TRBJ2-7; D is undetermined. The ends were cut back, 5 bases at V and 3 bases at J, with 11 bases in the middle. The CDR3 is 13 amino acids. Germline V CDR1 and CDR2: LNHDA, SQIVND (reference sequence). This CDR3 reads CASSVRLFYEQYF. CDR3 sequence (DNA): TGTGCCAGTAGTGTACGACTGTTCTACGAGCAGTACTTC.

The chain joins TRBV19 to TRBJ2-3, with D perhaps TRBD1 (5 bases). The CDR3 is made up of 15 amino acids. From germline, CDR1 is LNHDA and CDR2 SQIVND (reference sequence). The V and J ends lost 3 bases and 6 bases respectively, with 16 bases between them. The CDR3 protein is CASSMSWGSYDTQYF. The DNA of the CDR3 is TGTGCCAGTAGTATGTCGTGGGGCTCATATGATACGCAGTATTTT.

The count of this clone is one. The chain has TRBV29-1 and TRBJ2-7; D may be TRBD2 (6 bases). V was trimmed by 7 bases and J by 3 bases, leaving 13 bases between them. Germline assignment: CDR1 SQVTM and CDR2 ANQGSEA. This CDR3 has 12 amino acids. CDR3 amino acids: CSARDWFYEQYF. The CDR3 coding sequence is TGCAGCGCCCGGGACTGGTTCTACGAGCAGTACTTC.

J is TRBJ2-7 and V is TRBV9; tentatively, D is TRBD2 (6 bases). Trimming took off 4 bases at V and 2 bases at J, with 16 bases between the two ends. CDR3 length equals 15 residues. Germline CDR1 is SGDLS and CDR2 is YYNGEE. CDR3 coding DNA: TGTGCCAGCAGCCCGGGGGACTCCCCGCCCTACGAGCAGTACTTC. Encoded protein: CASSPGDSPPYEQYF.

The gene calls are TRBV7-2 and TRBJ2-3; the D gene is possibly TRBD1 (5 bases). This CDR3 has 15 residues. Germline V lookup: CDR1 SGHTA, CDR2 FQGNSA. Trimming cost V 1 base and J 6 bases, with 14 bases left between them. CDR3 nucleotide sequence: TGTGCCAGCAGCTTAGTGGGGCTATCCGTCGATACGCAGTATTTT. Translated: CASSLVGLSVDTQYF.

The chain carries TRBV19 and TRBJ1-1; a possible D gene is TRBD1 (5 bases). V lost 3 bases to trimming and J lost 0 bases, with 5 bases between them. This CDR3 contains 13 residues. Germline lookup yields CDR1 LNHDA and CDR2 SQIVND (reference sequence). The CDR3 bases are TGTGCCAGTAGTATGGGGCTGAACACTGAAGCTTTCTTT. Protein sequence: CASSMGLNTEAFF.

The V and J genes are TRBV18 and TRBJ2-5; D gene unclear. The germline V gene has CDR1 KGHSH and CDR2 LQKENI. The CDR3 totals 14 residues. Trimming took off 2 bases at V and 1 base at J, with 8 bases between the two ends. The CDR3 here is CASSPSTSQETQYF. Written as DNA, the CDR3 is TGTGCCAGCTCACCAAGTACAAGCCAAGAGACCCAGTACTTC.